This T cell receptor (beta chain) stems from a study of shared clonotypes between healthy human individuals. General observations from the study: In general, naive subsets displayed greater estimated richness than memory subsets did.

Naive CD8 cells were CD45RO-negative, positively selected for CCR7, excluding terminally differentiated effector memory CD45RA+ cells. Adult donors, all healthy and HIV-negative, had no recent acute infections or vaccinations. Donors, without exception, were Caucasian adults residing in Nashville, Tennessee. In regard to this clone: As yet, its antigen is unknown.

Generated by immunoSEQ multiplex PCR, the TCRdb table keeps only in-frame clones and is missing some. The sample includes fewer than 1 million clones, roughly 96% seen only once; the top ten take under 0.3%. V dropped 1 base and J dropped 3 bases, with 19 bases sitting between them. The CDR3 covers 17 residues. Germline V gene sequence: CDR1 SGHDN, CDR2 FVKESK. The chain carries TRBV14 and TRBJ2-7; TRBD1 is a possible D gene (5 bases). Sequencing used naive CD8+ T cells sorted from blood. The TCR sequence derives from a man aged 30-40 years in good health. The chain's CDR3 is CASSQGQGAPALYEQYF. The DNA of the CDR3 is TGTGCCAGCAGCCAAGGCCAGGGTGCCCCCGCTCTCTACGAGCAGTACTTC.